This TCR beta chain was sequenced for a study of CXCR3-negative and CXCR3-positive naive CD8 T cells. Comments on this clonotype: Its antigen remains unidentified.

With UMI labels, 5' RACE was used to prepare the TRB cDNA libraries. TCRdb reanalyzed the 5' RACE reads, giving one entry per CDR3 protein sequence and no DNA. The sample data list fewer than 90,000 distinct CDR3 sequences. The CDR3 covers 14 residues. Germline V gene sequence: CDR1 PRHDT, CDR2 FYEKMQ (reference sequence). Overall study results and limits: CXCR3-positive naive cells had more hydrophobic TRB CDR3s than CXCR3-negative naive cells.

Sequenced: naive CXCR3+ CD8+ T cells from blood. The subset denotes: CD45RO-CCR7+CD27+CD95- naive CD8+ T cells expressing CXCR3 (TNR3+). The rearrangement links TRBV13 to TRBJ2-1; TCRdb designates TRBD1, a call that cannot be tested without DNA. This TCR came from a human donor in good health. Some clones in this sample may be carry-over from other donors' samples. CDR3 sequence: CASSLGGRADEQFF.